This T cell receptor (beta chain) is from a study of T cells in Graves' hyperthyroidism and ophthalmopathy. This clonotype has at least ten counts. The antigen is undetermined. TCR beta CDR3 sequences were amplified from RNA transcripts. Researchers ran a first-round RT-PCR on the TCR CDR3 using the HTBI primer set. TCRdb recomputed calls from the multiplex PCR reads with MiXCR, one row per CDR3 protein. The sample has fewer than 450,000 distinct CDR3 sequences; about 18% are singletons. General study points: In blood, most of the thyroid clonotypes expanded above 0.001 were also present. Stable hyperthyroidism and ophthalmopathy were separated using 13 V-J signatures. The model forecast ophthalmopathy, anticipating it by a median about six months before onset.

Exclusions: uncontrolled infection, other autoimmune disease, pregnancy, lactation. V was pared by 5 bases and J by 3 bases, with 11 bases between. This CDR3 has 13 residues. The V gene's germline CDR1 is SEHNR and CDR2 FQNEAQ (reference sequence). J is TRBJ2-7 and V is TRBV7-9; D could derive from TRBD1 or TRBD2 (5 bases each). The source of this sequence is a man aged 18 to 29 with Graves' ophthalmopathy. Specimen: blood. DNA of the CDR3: TGTGCCAGCAGCGGCTGGGACCACTACGAGCAGTACTTC. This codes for CASSGWDHYEQYF.